This T cell receptor (beta chain) was sequenced in a study of control samples from healthy donors and cancer patients. Produced via immunoSEQ multiplex PCR; TCRdb's table is partial and in-frame only. The sample contains approximately 180,000 clones, approximately 94% of which appear only once. V shed 7 bases, J shed 4 bases, and the junction held 4 bases outside the gene matches. This CDR3 is built from 13 residues. From germline, CDR1 is LNHDA and CDR2 SQIVND (reference sequence). The chain has TRBV19 and TRBJ1-2, with 9 bases aligning to TRBD1. Sequencing used blood. The source of this sequence is a woman under 30 in good health. CDR3 sequence reads: CASKRGQGYGYTF. The CDR3 coding sequence is TGTGCCAGTAAGAGGGGACAGGGCTATGGCTACACCTTC.